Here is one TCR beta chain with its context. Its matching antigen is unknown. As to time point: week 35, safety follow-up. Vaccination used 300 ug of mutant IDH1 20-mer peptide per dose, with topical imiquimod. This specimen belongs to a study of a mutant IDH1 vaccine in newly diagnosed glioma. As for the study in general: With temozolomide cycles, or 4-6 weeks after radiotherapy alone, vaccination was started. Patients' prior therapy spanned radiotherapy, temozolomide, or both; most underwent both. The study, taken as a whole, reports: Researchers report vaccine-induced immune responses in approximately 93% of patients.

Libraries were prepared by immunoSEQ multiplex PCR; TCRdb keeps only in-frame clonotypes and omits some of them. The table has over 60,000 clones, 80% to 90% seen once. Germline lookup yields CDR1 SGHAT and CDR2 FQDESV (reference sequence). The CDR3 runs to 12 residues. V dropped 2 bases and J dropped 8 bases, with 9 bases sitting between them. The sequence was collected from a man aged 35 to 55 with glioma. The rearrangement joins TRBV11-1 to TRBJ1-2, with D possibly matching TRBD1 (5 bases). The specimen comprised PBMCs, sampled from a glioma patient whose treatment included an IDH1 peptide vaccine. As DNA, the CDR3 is TGTGCCAGCAGCTTACAGGGATCCGGCTACACCTTC. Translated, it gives CASSLQGSGYTF.